This T cell receptor (beta chain) is from a study of T cell changes during pregnancy in multiple sclerosis. TCRdb's table, derived via immunoSEQ multiplex PCR, lists solely in-frame clones and lacks some. The sample shows 65,000 to 85,000 clones, roughly nine tenths of them seen only once. Notes on this clone: This sample includes further DNA sequences coding for the same CDR3.

In germline, CDR1 is SEHNR, CDR2 FQNEAQ (reference sequence). The CDR3 length is 13 residues. Between the trimmed V and J ends, which lost 2 bases and 3 bases, there was a span of 7 bases. This clonotype originated in a female donor with multiple sclerosis, enrolled in a pregnancy study. Sample: CD4+ T cells from peripheral blood mononuclear cells, taken before pregnancy. The chain employs TRBV7-9 and TRBJ1-1; D gene unclear. The CDR3 DNA is TGTGCCAGCAGCTTACGGAGGGACACTGAAGCTTTCTTT. This gives the protein CASSLRRDTEAFF. Together with reference TRBV7-9 and TRBJ1-1, the CDR3 gives the full variable domain: DTGVSQNPRHKITKRGQNVTFRCDPISEHNRLYWYRQTLGQGPEFLTYFQNEAQLEKSRLLSDRFSAERPKGSFSTLEIQRTEQGDSAMYLCASSLRRDTEAFFGQGTRLTVV.